One T cell receptor beta chain is described in this entry. Generated by immunoSEQ multiplex PCR, the TCRdb table keeps only in-frame clones and is missing some. Among 50,000 or so clones listed, about 93% were seen once. This record belongs to a study of control samples from healthy donors and cancer patients. This CDR3 spans 15 amino acids. Trimming pared 2 bases from V and 0 bases from J, leaving 8 bases between. CDR1 and CDR2 (germline): SGHAT, FQNNGV. The J gene is TRBJ1-3, the V gene TRBV11-2, with D uncertain. Sequenced input: PBMCs. The clonotype originates from a woman aged 45-60 years with head and neck cancer. CDR3 sequence (DNA): TGTGCCAGCAGCTTATTCAGTTCCTCTGGAAACACCATATATTTT. Translated: CASSLFSSSGNTIYF.